Shown below are 28 T cell receptor beta chains from a single sample sequenced in a study of blood T cell repertoires in COVID-19. Using immunoSEQ multiplex PCR, the repertoire was profiled, and TCRdb retains in-frame clones only, with some absent. The repertoire holds a few hundred thousand clones, with about nine tenths as singletons. Source material: peripheral blood. Every receptor here comes from a woman between 50 and 59 years old with COVID-19, enrolled during active disease.

This clone was found once. This chain uses TRBV29-1 with TRBJ2-3; maybe TRBD2 (5 bases). Germline CDR1 SQVTM, CDR2 ANQGSEA. CDR3 length: 16 amino acids. V was pared by 6 bases and J by 1 base, with 20 bases between. CDR3 sequence (DNA): TGCAGCGTCCGAGGGCAGGCGACTACTGGCACAGATACGCAGTATTTT. Encoded protein: CSVRGQATTGTDTQYF.

The gene calls are TRBV18 and TRBJ1-1, with D possibly being TRBD1 (5 bases). The CDR3 is 12 residues long. V lost 3 bases and J 7 bases, leaving 9 bases between the germline ends. The germline V gene has CDR1 KGHSH and CDR2 LQKENI. CDR3 nucleotide sequence: TGTGCCAGCTCACCGGGAGGGGATGAAGCTTTCTTT. This encodes CASSPGGDEAFF.

The CDR3 is CSVSQTVYGYTF. The CDR3 DNA reads as TGCAGCGTTAGCCAGACAGTCTATGGCTACACCTTC. The chain recombines TRBV29-1 with TRBJ1-2; tentatively, D is TRBD1 (5 bases). Germline V gene data show CDR1 as SQVTM and CDR2 as ANQGSEA. The CDR3 length is 12 residues. V lost 5 bases to trimming and J lost 4 bases, with 11 bases between them. The variable domain in full, with the rest retrieved from reference TRBV29-1 and TRBJ1-2, is SAVISQKPSRDICQRGTSLTIQCQVDSQVTMMFWYRQQPGQSLTLIATANQGSEATYESGFVIDKFPISRPNLTFSTLTVSNMSPEDSSIYLCSVSQTVYGYTFGSGTRLTVV.

The chain has TRBV29-1 and TRBJ2-7; no clear D. Germline CDR1 and CDR2: SQVTM and ANQGSEA. V was clipped by 1 base and J by 0 bases, with 4 bases between them. CDR3 length: 12 amino acids. CDR3 region: CSVEGSSYEQYF. The CDR3 DNA is TGCAGCGTTGAAGGGAGCTCCTACGAGCAGTACTTC.

This clone occurred once. The chain has TRBV11-2 and TRBJ2-1; TRBD2 agrees at 15 bases. V shed 5 bases, J shed 8 bases, and the junction held 4 bases outside the gene matches. Germline CDR1 SGHAT, CDR2 FQNNGV. The CDR3 length is 15 residues. CDR3 residues: CASSGGTSGRHEQFF. For the CDR3, the DNA is TGTGCCAGCAGCGGAGGGACTAGCGGGAGGCATGAGCAGTTCTTC.

The rearrangement links TRBV24-1 to TRBJ1-2, with 8 positions matching TRBD1. In germline, CDR1 is KGHDR, CDR2 SFDVKD. The ends lost 2 bases at V and 4 bases at J; junction bases unmatched: 5. The CDR3 runs to 15 residues. The CDR3 DNA reads TGTGCCACCAGTGATTACAGGGGGGCCAGCTATGGCTACACCTTC. It translates to CATSDYRGASYGYTF.

The rearrangement links TRBV12-3 or TRBV12-4 to TRBJ1-3, with D hard to call. The germline V and J ends were trimmed by 8 bases and 3 bases, with 8 bases remaining between them. There are 12 residues in the CDR3. The CDR3, as DNA: TGTGCCAGCGGCCTAGGTGGAAACACCATATATTTT. Its translation: CASGLGGNTIYF.

CDR3 nucleotide sequence: TGTGCCAGCAGCTTATGGGGGGGCTCAGGGTACGAGCAGTACTTC. This translates into CASSLWGGSGYEQYF. This chain links TRBV5-4 with TRBJ2-7, with a possible D match to TRBD2 (7 bases). CDR3 length: 15 amino acids. The V gene's germline CDR1 is SGHNT and CDR2 YYREEE (reference sequence). Trimming pared 2 bases from V and 4 bases from J, leaving 16 bases between.

This clone is a singleton in its sample. V gene TRBV15 combines with J gene TRBJ1-5; TRBD1 is a possible D gene (5 bases). Trimming stripped 6 bases from V and 5 bases from J, with 29 bases between. The CDR3 sequence is 19 residues long. Germline V gene data show CDR1 as LNHNV and CDR2 as YYDKDF (reference sequence). The CDR3 bases are TGTGCCACCAGGCAAGTTGCGGGGACGCTACGACAGCGGGATCAGCCCCAGCATTTT. Translation gives CATRQVAGTLRQRDQPQHF.

This chain uses TRBV27 with TRBJ1-1; D uncertain. The V gene lost 2 bases and the J gene lost 1 base, with 17 bases spanning the gap. The CDR3 covers 17 residues. Looked up from germline, CDR1 is MNHEY and CDR2 is SMNVEV (reference sequence). For the CDR3, the DNA is TGTGCCAGCAGTTTAGTTGCGCAGGCAAGTCGGAACACTGAAGCTTTCTTT. It is translated as CASSLVAQASRNTEAFF.

CDR3 sequence (DNA): TGTGCCAGCTCACCCAAGTCCGGGCAGGGGAGCTCCTACAATGAGCAGTTCTTC. It codes for CASSPKSGQGSSYNEQFF. The chain recombines TRBV18 with TRBJ2-1; tentatively, D is TRBD1 (6 bases). V was shortened by 3 bases and J by 0 bases, with 18 bases between the two germline ends. The germline gives CDR1 KGHSH, CDR2 LQKENI. The CDR3 is made up of 18 amino acids.

The gene calls are TRBV5-1 and TRBJ1-1, with 7 bases matching TRBD1. Germline V lookup: CDR1 SGHRS, CDR2 YFSETQ. The CDR3 runs to 15 residues. V gave up 4 bases and J gave up 0 bases; unmatched junction bases: 6. The CDR3 sequence: CASSPKQGMNTEAFF. CDR3 sequence (DNA): TGCGCCAGCAGCCCTAAACAGGGGATGAACACTGAAGCTTTCTTT.

A word on this clone: At one end, the junction sequence differs from germline, possibly due to a read error. The CDR3 sequence: CASSANRQGAYF. In nucleotides, the CDR3 is TGCGCCAGCAGTGCTAATCGACAGGGGGCTTACTTC. The V gene is TRBV10-2, the J gene TRBJ1-2, with 10 bases matching TRBD1. The CDR3 contains 12 residues. Germline lookup yields CDR1 WSHSY and CDR2 SAAADI.

This clone was observed a handful of times. The CDR3 loop is CASRGQAVYGYTF. In DNA, the CDR3 is TGTGCCAGCAGGGGACAGGCCGTCTATGGCTACACCTTC. This chain links TRBV6-5 with TRBJ1-2; 8 bases are shared with TRBD1. CDR3 length equals 13 residues. Germline assignment: CDR1 MNHEY and CDR2 SVGAGI. The V and J ends lost 6 bases and 4 bases, in that order; junction bases with no gene match: 4.

V and J are TRBV5-4 and TRBJ1-5; 7 nucleotides align to TRBD1. Trimming cost V 2 bases and J 4 bases; bases outside gene matches: 0. The germline CDR1 and CDR2 sequences are SGHNT and YYREEE (reference sequence). CDR3 length: 13 residues. In nucleotides, the CDR3 is TGTGCCAGCAGCTTACAGGGGAATCAGCCCCAGCATTTT. Amino acid sequence: CASSLQGNQPQHF.

The rearrangement joins TRBV27 to TRBJ2-1; 9 bases agree with TRBD2. V gave up 8 bases and J gave up 8 bases; unmatched junction bases: 13. The germline V gene has CDR1 MNHEY and CDR2 SMNVEV (reference sequence). The CDR3 loop spans 15 amino acids. The CDR3 loop reads CASFGGRGATHEQFF. The CDR3 nucleotides are TGTGCCAGCTTCGGCGGGAGGGGGGCAACCCATGAGCAGTTCTTC.

The chain couples TRBV5-6 to TRBJ2-2; TRBD2 matches at 7 bases. V lost 4 bases and J lost 1; bases outside the gene matches: 10. The CDR3 is 17 amino acids. Germline V gene data show CDR1 as SGHDT and CDR2 as YYEEEE. In DNA form, the CDR3 reads TGTGCCAGCAGCCAAAGACTAGCATTAGGGAACACCGGGGAGCTGTTTTTT. Its translation is CASSQRLALGNTGELFF. The whole variable domain, remainder taken from reference TRBV5-6 and TRBJ2-2, is DAGVTQSPTHLIKTRGQQVTLRCSPKSGHDTVSWYQQALGQGPQFIFQYYEEEERQRGNFPDRFSGHQFPNYSSELNVNALLLGDSALYLCASSQRLALGNTGELFFGEGSRLTVL.

The chain recombines TRBV30 with TRBJ1-4; 7 bases are a match to TRBD1. The CDR3 has 12 residues. Per germline, CDR1 GTSNPN and CDR2 SVGIG (reference sequence). J gave up 7 bases and V 4 bases, and 3 bases lay outside the gene matches. DNA for the CDR3: TGTGCCTGGAACCAGGGGGGTGAAAAACTGTTTTTT. Amino acid sequence: CAWNQGGEKLFF.

The J gene is TRBJ2-5, the V gene TRBV5-1, with 11 bases identical to TRBD1. Germline CDR1 is SGHRS and CDR2 is YFSETQ. The trim removed 1 base at V and 6 bases at J, leaving 5 bases unmatched. The CDR3 spans 15 residues. This CDR3 is CASSLTGQGVQTQYF. CDR3 nucleotide sequence: TGCGCCAGCAGCTTGACGGGACAGGGGGTACAGACCCAGTACTTC.

The chain couples TRBV13 to TRBJ2-7; D may be TRBD1 (5 bases). The germline gives CDR1 PRHDT, CDR2 FYEKMQ (reference sequence). Trimming stripped 5 bases from V and 2 bases from J, with 19 bases between. CDR3 length: 16 residues. The CDR3 reads CASSQGTGARPYEQYF. CDR3 coding DNA: TGTGCCAGCAGCCAAGGTACAGGAGCTAGACCCTACGAGCAGTACTTC.

CDR3 loop: CASSNTGGGRYGYTF. The CDR3 nucleotides read TGTGCCAGCAGTAATACAGGGGGCGGCCGCTATGGCTACACCTTC. V gene TRBV6-5 combines with J gene TRBJ1-2; 9 bases fit TRBD1. CDR3 size: 15 residues. Germline trimming cut 5 bases from V and 4 bases from J; bases unmatched to any gene: 8. Germline V gene sequence: CDR1 MNHEY, CDR2 SVGAGI.

The chain combines TRBV6-5 with TRBJ2-7, with 10 bases matching TRBD2. J gave up 3 bases and V 2 bases, and 4 bases lay outside the gene matches. Germline V gene lookup returns CDR1 MNHEY and CDR2 SVGAGI. The CDR3 length is 15 residues. CDR3 sequence (DNA): TGTGCCAGCAGTTACGGAGCGGGGGGGTTCTACGAGCAGTACTTC. Protein product: CASSYGAGGFYEQYF.

The V and J genes are TRBV12-3 or TRBV12-4 and TRBJ2-5, with 9 bases identical to TRBD1. CDR3 size: 13 residues. V was pared by 6 bases and J by 4 bases, with 3 bases of the junction left unmatched. In DNA form, the CDR3 reads TGTGCCAGCAGCATGGACAGGGGAGAGACCCAGTACTTC. Translated: CASSMDRGETQYF.

The chain joins TRBV3-1 (or the pseudogene TRBV3-2) to TRBJ1-4; a possible D gene is TRBD1 (5 bases). Trimming left V 2 bases short and J 7 bases short, with 8 bases between. The CDR3 loop spans 13 amino acids. Germline-derived CDR1 and CDR2 are LGHDT and YNNKEL (reference sequence). The CDR3 sequence is CASSQRQGEKLFF. CDR3 coding DNA: TGTGCCAGCAGCCAAAGGCAGGGTGAAAAACTGTTTTTT.

In DNA form, the CDR3 reads TGTGCCAGTAGTATAGATCCCATAGGGGGACGCGACTATGGCTACACCTTC. It specifies CASSIDPIGGRDYGYTF. This chain connects TRBV19 to TRBJ1-2, with D maybe TRBD1 (6 bases). Germline assignment: CDR1 LNHDA and CDR2 SQIVND (reference sequence). This CDR3 region has 17 residues. Trimming cost V 0 bases and J 3 bases, with 17 bases left between them.

This chain connects TRBV19 to TRBJ1-2, with D possibly being TRBD1 (6 bases). In germline, CDR1 is LNHDA, CDR2 SQIVND (reference sequence). Trimming stripped 10 bases from V and 2 bases from J, with 14 bases between. This CDR3 is built from 13 residues. The CDR3 DNA is TGTGCCACTTACCTACAGGGAAACTATGGCTACACCTTC. Protein product: CATYLQGNYGYTF.

The chain has TRBV7-3 and TRBJ2-1; possible D gene TRBD1, 6 bases. The CDR3 runs to 15 residues. Deletions cut 4 bases from V and 4 bases from J, with 14 bases between. Per germline, CDR1 SGHTA and CDR2 FQGTGA. The CDR3 region is CASSSGGTSYNEQFF. The CDR3 DNA sequence: TGTGCCAGCAGCTCCGGTGGGACATCATACAATGAGCAGTTCTTC.

This clone appeared a single time. The chain carries TRBV12-5 and TRBJ2-1; 11 nucleotides match TRBD2. Germline V lookup: CDR1 LGHNT, CDR2 FRNRAP. CDR3 size: 17 residues. With 2 bases clipped from V and 5 bases from J, the junction kept 8 bases outside the gene matches. CDR3 nucleotide sequence: TGTGCTAGTGGTTTGCCTCGACTAGCGGGGCAAAACAATGAGCAGTTCTTC. Translated, it gives CASGLPRLAGQNNEQFF.